This T cell receptor (beta chain) was sequenced in a study of CD8 T cells in ankylosing spondylitis. Findings of the study overall: Within peripheral blood, clones linked to disease were CD8+ and relatively rare. Typical of ankylosing spondylitis blood, it appeared, was a TCR beta motif of fewer than 10 highly homologous variants. A subset of motif variants has previously been described in the synovial fluid and blood of reactive arthritis.

This clonotype has more than one count but fewer than ten. The antigen is undetermined. The CDR3 has 11 amino acids. Trimming stripped 6 bases from V and 6 bases from J, with 10 bases between. From germline, CDR1 is SGHRS and CDR2 YFSETQ. Scientists made TCR beta libraries using quantitative 5'-RACE with molecular barcodes. TCRdb analysed the 5' RACE reads with MiXCR anew, one entry per CDR3 protein. Here the sample spans roughly 130,000 distinct CDR3 sequences, around 7% being singletons. This receptor was taken from a male donor with ankylosing spondylitis or in good health (not recorded which). V gene TRBV5-1 combines with J gene TRBJ2-7; D might be TRBD2 (6 bases). Sequenced sample: blood, either unsorted or a sorted T cell fraction (not recorded which). The DNA for the CDR3 is TGCGCCAGCATTGGGGGAGGCGAGCAGTACTTC. Protein product: CASIGGGEQYF.